The T cell receptor (beta chain) under discussion was sequenced for a study of blood T cell repertoires in COVID-19. At the level of the study: T cells, B-cell-depleted T cells, or PBMCs provided the cDNA or gDNA that served as material.

Seattle cases were enrolled at active infection and followed longitudinally. V lost 5 bases, J lost 5 bases, and 5 bases stayed unmatched. This CDR3 is 14 amino acids long. Germline values: CDR1 SGHRS, CDR2 YFSETQ. TCRdb keeps only in-frame clones here, not all; method: immunoSEQ multiplex PCR. The sample lists approximately 160,000 clones; around 87% were seen once. The TCR was taken from a man aged 55 to 70 with COVID-19, enrolled during active disease. Sequencing was carried out using peripheral blood. The rearrangement links TRBV5-1 to TRBJ2-1; 9 bases are a match to TRBD1. CDR3 region: CASSKGQGNNEQFF. CDR3 coding DNA: TGCGCCAGCAGTAAGGGACAGGGTAACAATGAGCAGTTCTTC.